What follows is one T cell receptor (beta chain) and its context. The data stem from a study of blood T cells in healthy people across ages. Together with a sample-barcoded 5' primer, a J-beta primer mix was included in a second PCR lasting about 7 to 12 cycles. Each CDR3 protein gets one entry after TCRdb re-called the 5' RACE reads with MiXCR. The data hold hundreds of thousands of distinct CDR3 sequences, with around 25% observed a single time. These same data were also listed under a study on T cells of mothers and their children.

The sequenced material came from blood. The receptor's source is a boy aged 5-17 years in good health.

This CDR3 is CASSVRGGGETQYF. The DNA of the CDR3 is TGTGCCAGCAGCGTCCGGGGGGGAGGAGAGACCCAGTACTTC. The V call is TRBV12-3 or TRBV12-4, the J call TRBJ2-5; 8 nucleotides match TRBD2. This CDR3 contains 14 residues. Trimming at V came to 6 bases and at J to 4 bases, leaving 7 bases not matched to a gene.